One T cell receptor (beta chain) is described in this entry. This sample stems from a study of blood T cell repertoires in COVID-19. Study-level information: Specimens from acute and convalescent COVID-19 originated in the United States, Italy and Spain. The cDNA or gDNA used as material had been derived from T cells, B-cell-depleted T cells, or PBMCs.

Seattle enrolled patients during active infection and tracked them longitudinally. This CDR3 region has 13 residues. Germline CDR1 is MNHNY and CDR2 is SVGAGI (reference sequence). V was clipped by 0 bases and J by 7 bases, with 9 bases between them. Original data processing: Amplification of reference gene primers was used by the study to estimate nucleated cell counts. TCRdb's table, derived via immunoSEQ multiplex PCR, lists solely in-frame clones and lacks some. The DNA gave D and trimming, while V, J and clone size come from that table. Of approximately 70,000 clones in the sample, approximately 90% were seen once.

The sequenced sample was peripheral blood. The gene calls are TRBV6-6 and TRBJ1-2, with D hard to call. The sequence was obtained from a man aged 50 or older with COVID-19, enrolled during active disease. CDR3 in amino acids: CASSYSPGGGYTF. DNA of the CDR3: TGTGCCAGCAGTTACTCCCCGGGAGGTGGCTACACCTTC.